The present entry profiles one T cell receptor beta chain with its context. The antigen is undetermined. Until DNA extraction, the samples held between roughly 1-10 million cryopreserved PBMC. Trimming pared 6 bases from V and 4 bases from J, leaving 7 bases between. The CDR3 is made up of 13 amino acids. CDR1 and CDR2 (germline): KGHSH, LQKENI. This specimen belongs to a study of long-term antiretroviral therapy in people with HIV. Whole-study results and caveats: Whereas controls had wider CDR3 length ranges, HIV repertoires had narrower ones. Clones with expansion before ART led the repertoire at all time points.

The run of the v3.0 immunoSEQ assay was at survey level. Measured with immunoSEQ multiplex PCR; TCRdb has only the in-frame clones, and not every one. The sample consists of 20,000 to 25,000 clones, roughly 84% of them appearing once. This chain links TRBV18 with TRBJ2-6, with D hard to call. The source material was unsorted PBMCs, sampled 0.1 years before starting antiretroviral therapy. This receptor was identified in a man between 18 and 35 years old with HIV. The chain's CDR3 is CASSPNGANVLTF. CDR3 DNA sequence: TGTGCCAGCTCCCCAAACGGGGCCAACGTCCTGACTTTC.